The 9 T cell receptor beta chains reported below all come from one sample, sequenced in a study of shared clonotypes between healthy human individuals. Libraries were prepared by immunoSEQ multiplex PCR; TCRdb keeps only in-frame clonotypes and omits some of them. The table shows some 1,600,000 clones, with approximately 98% occurring only once. Specimen: naive CD4+ T cells sorted from blood. Subset noted: CD45RA+ positively selected. The receptors derive from a man in his thirties or forties in good health.

This chain uses TRBV7-6 with TRBJ2-1; D unclear. CDR3 length: 12 amino acids. Germline V gene lookup returns CDR1 SGHVS and CDR2 FNYEAQ. Between the trimmed V and J ends, which lost 5 bases and 9 bases, there was a span of 11 bases. The CDR3 here is CASSTGWGEQFF. Here the CDR3 DNA reads TGTGCCAGCAGCACCGGTTGGGGTGAGCAGTTCTTC.

This clone is a singleton in its sample. V is TRBV6-5 and J is TRBJ2-7; tentatively, D is TRBD1 or TRBD2 (5 bases each). The germline V gene has CDR1 MNHEY and CDR2 SVGAGI. The CDR3 sequence is 14 residues long. Trimming removed 6 bases from V and 7 bases from J, with 19 bases in between. In DNA form, the CDR3 reads TGTGCCAGCAGCCTATTGGGGACCTTTGGGGAGCAGTACTTC. This sequence encodes CASSLLGTFGEQYF.

The chain carries TRBV2 and TRBJ2-1; D remains ambiguous. The CDR3 is made up of 13 amino acids. Germline CDR1 SNHLY, CDR2 FYNNEI. V was shortened by 1 base and J by 5 bases, with 6 bases between the two germline ends. CDR3 nucleotide sequence: TGTGCCAGCAGTGAAGTAGCCGACAATGAGCAGTTCTTC. Translating it yields CASSEVADNEQFF. The variable domain in full, completed from reference TRBV2 and TRBJ2-1, reads EPEVTQTPSHQVTQMGQEVILRCVPISNHLYFYWYRQILGQKVEFLVSFYNNEISEKSEIFDDQFSVERPDGSNFTLKIRSTKLEDSAMYFCASSEVADNEQFFGPGTRLTVL.

This clone was counted once. V and J are TRBV28 and TRBJ1-5; TRBD1 aligns across 9 bases. Germline loops: CDR1 MDHEN, CDR2 SYDVKM. With 6 bases clipped from V and 4 bases from J, the junction kept 10 bases outside the gene matches. This CDR3 is 16 amino acids long. CDR3 region: CASSDRPGQGNQPQHF. CDR3 coding DNA: TGTGCCAGCAGCGACAGACCGGGACAGGGAAATCAGCCCCAGCATTTT. The full variable domain, its missing parts supplied by reference TRBV28 and TRBJ1-5, is DVKVTQSSRYLVKRTGEKVFLECVQDMDHENMFWYRQDPGLGLRLIYFSYDVKMKEKGDIPEGYSVSREKKERFSLILESASTNQTSMYLCASSDRPGQGNQPQHFGDGTRLSIL.

The rearrangement uses TRBV25-1 and TRBJ2-7, with D unclear. CDR1 MGHDK and CDR2 SYGVNS come from the germline V gene. Between the trimmed V and J ends, which lost 11 bases and 4 bases, there was a span of 12 bases. The length of the CDR3 is 11 residues. The CDR3 protein is CACVSEYEQYF. CDR3 bases: TGTGCCTGTGTTTCAGAATACGAGCAGTACTTC.

The chain employs TRBV18 and TRBJ2-6, with 7 bases fitting TRBD2. There are 15 residues in the CDR3. Germline CDR1 is KGHSH and CDR2 is LQKENI. Trimming cost V 3 bases and J 3 bases; bases outside gene matches: 2. Written as DNA, the CDR3 is TGTGCCAGCTCACCGCGGGGGTTTGGGGCCAACGTCCTGACTTTC. This codes for CASSPRGFGANVLTF.

The gene calls are TRBV9 and TRBJ2-4; TRBD2 might be the D (6 bases). Germline values: CDR1 SGDLS, CDR2 YYNGEE. CDR3 length: 15 residues. V lost 0 bases, J lost 6 bases, and 13 bases lay in between. The CDR3 loop is CASSVGGIAGNIQYF. DNA of the CDR3: TGTGCCAGCAGCGTAGGCGGGATAGCTGGAAACATTCAGTACTTC. The full variable domain, with the rest looked up from reference TRBV9 and TRBJ2-4, is DSGVTQTPKHLITATGQRVTLRCSPRSGDLSVYWYQQSLDQGLQFLIQYYNGEERAKGNILERFSAQQFPDLHSELNLSSLELGDSALYFCASSVGGIAGNIQYFGAGTRLSVL.

The chain couples TRBV18 to TRBJ2-1; no firm D call. The CDR3 length is 14 residues. Per germline, CDR1 KGHSH and CDR2 LQKENI. The germline V and J ends were trimmed by 2 bases and 6 bases, with 11 bases remaining between them. This CDR3 reads CASSPGVKGNEQFF. The CDR3 bases are TGTGCCAGCTCACCAGGGGTTAAAGGCAATGAGCAGTTCTTC.

About this clone: The junction and the germline gene differ at one end; a read error may be behind it. The chain is built from TRBV13 and TRBJ2-7, with TRBD2 identical over 11 bases. In germline, CDR1 is PRHDT, CDR2 FYEKMQ (reference sequence). There are 18 residues in the CDR3. The CDR3 nucleotides are TGTGCCAGCAGCTCGCTGTTGGGTGGTGGCACTAGCGGGAGTCTACCGTTCTTC. Amino acid sequence: CASSSLLGGGTSGSLPFF.